This T cell receptor (beta chain) emerged from a study of T cell repertoires in cytomegalovirus infection. Background on the study: Carrying CMV and the relevant HLA type showed in public TCR beta signatures.

Study conclusions and caveats: CMV-specific HLA-C-restricted TCR beta clonotypes dominated the ex vivo response. Of the TCR beta families, the public ones yielded a cumulative frequency that identified carriers of CMV plus the relevant HLA.

Trimming cost V 6 bases and J 0 bases, with 17 bases left between them. The CDR3 loop spans 15 amino acids. The germline gives CDR1 DFQATT, CDR2 SNEGSKA (reference sequence). TCRdb re-called the reads through MiXCR, storing one row per CDR3 protein. The sample shows approximately 500,000 distinct CDR3 sequences, more than 15% of them seen only once. This clonotype showed up just a few times. What it recognizes is unknown. This receptor was identified in a human donor in good health (CMV status not recorded). Some clones in this sample may be carry-over from other donors' samples. The gene calls are TRBV20-1 and TRBJ2-5, with TRBD1 as a possible D gene (5 bases). The specimen sequenced was CD8+ T cells from PBMCs. The CDR3 loop is CSASGNTRYQETQYF. CDR3 DNA: TGCAGTGCCTCAGGGAACACCCGGTACCAAGAGACCCAGTACTTC.